A single sample gave rise to the 7 T cell receptor beta chains below, sequenced in a study of circulating CD8 cells and anti-PD-1 response in melanoma. Using approximately 14 ng of total RNA, TCR libraries were made with the QIAseq Immune Repertoire TCR panel. TCRdb reprocessed the reads with MiXCR, giving one entry per CDR3 protein. Among about 540 distinct CDR3 sequences, approximately 6% were seen once, and the ten largest hold 27%. Sorting of live CD3+CD8+TCRalphabeta+ cells by PD-1 and/or TIGIT gave four subsets. Source: CD8+ T cells from PBMCs, taken at baseline or after one month of anti-PD-1 therapy (not recorded which). The receptors derive from a human donor with melanoma.

By proportion, this clonotype is medium-sized. V and J are TRBV5-4 and TRBJ2-2; a possible D gene is TRBD1 (5 bases). Germline CDR1 is SGHNT and CDR2 is YYREEE (reference sequence). The CDR3 totals 13 residues. V was shortened by 4 bases and J by 7 bases, with 11 bases between the two germline ends. For the CDR3, the DNA is TGTGCCAGCAGCCCGCGACAGAGCGGGGAGCTGTTTTTT. Translating gives CASSPRQSGELFF.

By share, this clonotype ranks as medium-sized. CDR3 nucleotide sequence: TGTGCCAGCAGCAAAACAAACTACCCAGAGACCCAGTACTTC. This gives the protein CASSKTNYPETQYF. The chain joins TRBV21-1 to TRBJ2-5. TRBV21-1 is recorded as a pseudogene. There are 14 residues in the CDR3.

This clonotype is large in the sample. This sequence joins TRBV4-1 and TRBJ1-5; D unclear. CDR1 is MGHRA and CDR2 is YSYEKL in the germline V gene. Trimming pared 1 base from V and 5 bases from J, leaving 9 bases between. There are 14 residues in the CDR3. CDR3 sequence reads: CASSQVGGYQPQHF. The DNA for the CDR3 is TGCGCCAGCAGCCAAGTGGGCGGATATCAGCCCCAGCATTTT.

This clonotype is labeled as large. The chain carries TRBV20-1 and TRBJ1-2; 8 bases match TRBD1. This CDR3 region has 16 residues. The J segment lost 4 bases and the V segment lost 0 bases, leaving 10 bases of the junction unmatched. Germline V CDR1 and CDR2: DFQATT, SNEGSKA (reference sequence). The CDR3 sequence is CSARETGGSPSYGYTF. The CDR3 DNA follows: TGCAGTGCTAGAGAAACAGGGGGATCCCCTTCCTATGGCTACACCTTC.

This rearrangement joins TRBV7-2 to TRBJ2-1; no firm D call. The ends were cut back, 5 bases at V and 11 bases at J, with 13 bases in the middle. This CDR3 spans 12 amino acids. Per germline, CDR1 SGHTA and CDR2 FQGNSA. Written as DNA, the CDR3 is TGTGCCAGCAGCCCCCCGGATCGGCAGCAGTTCTTC. This sequence encodes CASSPPDRQQFF.

This clonotype is large within its sample. The chain combines TRBV7-2 with TRBJ1-2; 10 positions match TRBD1. The CDR3 is 15 amino acids. V dropped 5 bases and J dropped 5; count of bases not matched to a gene: 8. CDR1 and CDR2 from the germline V gene are SGHTA and FQGNSA. CDR3 coding DNA: TGTGCCAGCAGCCGGCTCGGGACAGGGGTATATGGCTACACCTTC. Translation gives CASSRLGTGVYGYTF. Supplemented by reference TRBV7-2 and TRBJ1-2, the full variable domain reads GAGVSQSPSNKVTEKGKDVELRCDPISGHTALYWYRQSLGQGLEFLIYFQGNSAPDKSGLPSDRFSAERTGGSVSTLTIQRTQQEDSAVYLCASSRLGTGVYGYTFGSGTRLTVV.

By frequency in the sample, this clonotype is medium-sized. The chain has TRBV20-1 and TRBJ2-1; D gene uncertain. V dropped 0 bases and J dropped 0 bases, with 12 bases sitting between them. The CDR3 covers 16 residues. The germline V gene has CDR1 DFQATT and CDR2 SNEGSKA (reference sequence). The CDR3 DNA follows: TGCAGTGCTAGAGATCATGGGCAGGACTCCTACAATGAGCAGTTCTTC. It is translated as CSARDHGQDSYNEQFF.